These 3 T cell receptor beta chains were all obtained from the same sample, sequenced in a study of spatial heterogeneity in lung cancer. One entry per CDR3 protein results from TCRdb running MiXCR on the 5' RACE reads. The sample has about 92,000 distinct CDR3 sequences, about 12% seen once; the top ten hold about 41%. Time point defined: sample taken at primary tumor resection. From tumor, nontumor lung or frozen PBMC, whole RNA was taken unsorted for sequencing. The input for sequencing was PBMCs, taken at surgery. The receptors here all came from a male donor with early-stage non-small cell lung cancer.

The rearrangement joins TRBV30 to TRBJ2-2, with no clear D. Germline CDR1 is GTSNPN and CDR2 is SVGIG (reference sequence). CDR3 length: 14 residues. The ends were cut back, 5 bases at V and 1 base at J, with 11 bases in the middle. The CDR3 loop reads CAWGVSRNTGELFF. For the CDR3, the DNA is TGTGCCTGGGGGGTATCGCGGAACACCGGGGAGCTGTTTTTT. Looking up the rest from reference TRBV30 and TRBJ2-2 gives the full variable domain: SQTIHQWPATLVQPVGSPLSLECTVEGTSNPNLYWYRQAAGRGLQLLFYSVGIGQISSEVPQNLSASRPQDRQFILSSKKLLLSDSGFYLCAWGVSRNTGELFFGEGSRLTVL.

This clonotype was seen ten or more times. The rearrangement uses TRBV28 and TRBJ1-5; D is possibly TRBD1 (6 bases). The germline gives CDR1 MDHEN, CDR2 SYDVKM. The CDR3 spans 15 residues. Deletions cut 5 bases from V and 0 bases from J, with 11 bases between. The DNA for the CDR3 is TGTGCCAGCAGTCCAGGGGAAACTAGCAATCAGCCCCAGCATTTT. This gives the protein CASSPGETSNQPQHF. The variable domain in full, with the rest retrieved from reference TRBV28 and TRBJ1-5, is DVKVTQSSRYLVKRTGEKVFLECVQDMDHENMFWYRQDPGLGLRLIYFSYDVKMKEKGDIPEGYSVSREKKERFSLILESASTNQTSMYLCASSPGETSNQPQHFGDGTRLSIL.

The chain joins TRBV27 to TRBJ1-2, with TRBD1 matching 7 bases. CDR3 length equals 13 residues. Germline V lookup: CDR1 MNHEY, CDR2 SMNVEV (reference sequence). Trimming cost V 5 bases and J 4 bases; bases outside gene matches: 4. The CDR3 is CASSDRATYGYTF. Written as DNA, the CDR3 is TGTGCCAGCAGTGACAGGGCCACCTATGGCTACACCTTC.